Following are 23 T cell receptor beta chains from one sample sequenced in a study of T cells in Graves' hyperthyroidism and ophthalmopathy. Amplified TCR beta CDR3 regions derived from RNA transcripts. RT-PCR in the first round (using the HTBI primer set) targeted the TCR CDR3. Each CDR3 protein is one row after TCRdb ran MiXCR on the multiplex PCR reads. The data hold more than 300,000 distinct CDR3 sequences, with about a sixth observed a single time. The sample comprised blood. These receptors were collected from a woman in her 30s with Graves' hyperthyroidism that later progressed to Graves' ophthalmopathy.

The chain recombines TRBV7-9 with TRBJ2-2, with 10 nucleotides matching TRBD1. The CDR3 covers 16 residues. The V and J ends lost 5 bases and 1 base, in that order; junction bases with no gene match: 4. Per the germline V gene, CDR1 is SEHNR and CDR2 is FQNEAQ (reference sequence). The CDR3 nucleotides read TGTGCCAGCAGCCCCCGGGACAGGGGGAACACCGGGGAGCTGTTTTTT. Protein sequence: CASSPRDRGNTGELFF.

The chain joins TRBV6-1 to TRBJ1-1; 9 bases match TRBD1. Germline CDR1 is MNHNS and CDR2 is SASEGT. The CDR3 consists of 17 residues. V shed 4 bases, J shed 0 bases, and the junction held 9 bases outside the gene matches. The CDR3 region is CASSAGTGHSLNTEAFF. The CDR3 nucleotides read TGTGCCAGCAGTGCCGGGACAGGGCATTCCTTGAACACTGAAGCTTTCTTT.

This clonotype was picked up a small number of times. The rearrangement uses TRBV4-1 and TRBJ1-5; D possibly corresponds to TRBD1 (6 bases). This CDR3 spans 15 amino acids. With 0 bases removed from V and 0 bases from J, the gap between germline ends came to 6 bases. Germline CDR1 MGHRA, CDR2 YSYEKL. CDR3 DNA: TGCGCCAGCAGCCAAGAACAGGGTAGCAATCAGCCCCAGCATTTT. Protein product: CASSQEQGSNQPQHF.

A few counts support this clonotype. This chain joins TRBV6-1 and TRBJ1-2; D ambiguous. Germline lookup yields CDR1 MNHNS and CDR2 SASEGT. The CDR3 length is 13 residues. V was trimmed by 5 bases and J by 6 bases, leaving 13 bases between them. The CDR3 sequence: CASSTASPHGYTF. The CDR3 region has the DNA TGTGCCAGCAGTACGGCTTCCCCTCATGGCTACACCTTC.

In its sample, this clonotype was seen many times. V is TRBV4-1 and J is TRBJ2-7; D possibly corresponds to TRBD2 (6 bases). V lost 2 bases and J lost 7, with 15 bases in between. The CDR3 has 14 amino acids. The germline V gene has CDR1 MGHRA and CDR2 YSYEKL. The CDR3 DNA is TGCGCCAGCAGCCAACTCCTCGGGGGACGAGAGCAGTACTTC. Translated, it gives CASSQLLGGREQYF.

The table lists this clonotype with many counts. The rearrangement links TRBV3-1 to TRBJ1-3; no reliable D call. The CDR3 length is 17 residues. Deletions cut 3 bases from V and 0 bases from J, with 15 bases between. Looked up from germline, CDR1 is LGHDT and CDR2 is YNNKEL (reference sequence). CDR3 in DNA: TGTGCCAGCAGCCAGTTCCCGACCGGACGCTCTGGAAACACCATATATTTT. It is translated as CASSQFPTGRSGNTIYF.

Ten or more counts support this clonotype. The V and J genes are TRBV19 and TRBJ1-2; possible D gene TRBD1, 5 bases. The CDR3 contains 14 residues. Germline CDR1 reads LNHDA; CDR2 reads SQIVND (reference sequence). Here the CDR3 reads CATQRGGKNYGYTF. The DNA of the CDR3 is TGTGCTACGCAGAGGGGCGGGAAAAACTATGGCTACACCTTC.

V usage is TRBV2 and J usage is TRBJ2-5; no firm D call. The length of the CDR3 is 12 residues. Germline loops: CDR1 SNHLY, CDR2 FYNNEI. Trimming took 5 bases from V and 4 from J, leaving 8 bases between them. In DNA, the CDR3 is TGTGCCAGCAGTATGAAGGGAGAGACCCAGTACTTC. Translation: CASSMKGETQYF.

The genes are TRBV7-8 and TRBJ2-6, with a tentative D call TRBD1 (6 bases). The V gene's germline CDR1 is SGHVS and CDR2 FQNEAQ. CDR3 size: 18 residues. V lost 5 bases to trimming and J lost 0 bases, with 17 bases between them. DNA of the CDR3: TGTGCCAGCAGCCGCCGGGACATCGAAAGCTCTGGGGCCAACGTCCTGACTTTC. It codes for CASSRRDIESSGANVLTF. The full variable domain, its missing parts supplied by reference TRBV7-8 and TRBJ2-6, is GAGVSQSPRYKVAKRGQDVALRCDPISGHVSLFWYQQALGQGPEFLTYFQNEAQLDKSGLPSDRFFAERPEGSVSTLKIQRTQQEDSAVYLCASSRRDIESSGANVLTFGAGSRLTVL.

This clonotype was recorded a few times. The chain recombines TRBV5-1 with TRBJ1-1, with D unresolved. CDR3 length equals 13 residues. Trimming removed 0 bases from V and 6 bases from J, with 9 bases in between. CDR1 is SGHRS and CDR2 is YFSETQ in the germline V gene. CDR3 bases: TGCGCCAGCAGCTTGGGACCGTCCGCTGAAGCTTTCTTT. Its translation: CASSLGPSAEAFF.

This clonotype occurred a few times. This rearrangement joins TRBV24-1 to TRBJ1-2; D perhaps matches TRBD1 (6 bases). Germline V gene lookup returns CDR1 KGHDR and CDR2 SFDVKD. The CDR3 spans 14 residues. Between the trimmed V and J ends, which lost 3 bases and 4 bases, there was a span of 11 bases. Here the CDR3 reads CATSDMGTSYGYTF. CDR3 DNA sequence: TGTGCCACCAGTGATATGGGGACAAGCTATGGCTACACCTTC.

The chain couples TRBV3-1 to TRBJ1-1; no firm D call. CDR3 length equals 16 residues. The germline V gene has CDR1 LGHDT and CDR2 YNNKEL (reference sequence). Trimming removed 0 bases at V and 5 bases at J, with 16 bases between. CDR3 coding DNA: TGTGCCAGCAGCCAAGATAAAACCCGGAAAGATACTGAAGCTTTCTTT. It codes for CASSQDKTRKDTEAFF.

Points on this clonotype: A much bigger clone sits one base away, suggesting this may be a read error. This likely comes from a read error, as the CDR3 has no conserved phenylalanine or tryptophan at its end. This sequence joins TRBV6-1 and TRBJ2-7, with a tentative D call TRBD1 (5 bases). CDR3 length: 13 amino acids. Trimming stripped 6 bases from V and 3 bases from J, with 12 bases between. CDR1 MNHNS and CDR2 SASEGT come from the germline V gene. The CDR3, as DNA: TGTGCCAGCAGAGACAGTCTGAGCTACGAGCAGTACTCC. Translating gives CASRDSLSYEQYS.

In its sample, this clonotype was seen many times. The chain recombines TRBV24-1 with TRBJ2-5, with D tentatively TRBD1 (6 bases). Germline CDR1 is KGHDR and CDR2 is SFDVKD. The CDR3 loop spans 15 amino acids. Trimming cost V 2 bases and J 3 bases, with 12 bases left between them. The CDR3 DNA reads as TGTGCCACCAGTGATTCAGGGCAGGGGAAAGAGACCCAGTACTTC. It is translated as CATSDSGQGKETQYF.

This clonotype has ten or more counts. Sequence at one end of the junction differs from germline and may be a read error. The chain has TRBV7-7 and TRBJ2-5; D remains ambiguous. CDR3 length: 13 amino acids. Germline-derived CDR1 and CDR2 are SSHAT and FNYEAQ (reference sequence). The CDR3 is CASSFVREETQYF. The CDR3 DNA follows: TGTGCTAGCAGCTTTGTCCGGGAAGAGACCCAGTACTTC.

There are many counts of this clonotype. The chain employs TRBV29-1 and TRBJ2-1, with TRBD2 matching over 9 bases. CDR1 SQVTM and CDR2 ANQGSEA come from the germline V gene. This CDR3 has 15 residues. Unmatched junction bases numbered 15, after V lost 7 bases and J lost 8 bases. CDR3 DNA sequence: TGCAGCGGGTGCGTCAGTCTAGCGGGGTCGGATGAGCAGTTCTTC. The encoded protein is CSGCVSLAGSDEQFF.

This clonotype was picked up a small number of times. DNA of the CDR3: TGTGCCAGCAGTGGGGATATAAGAAGTACAGATCCTGAAAAACTGTTTTTT. The encoded protein is CASSGDIRSTDPEKLFF. The genes are TRBV25-1 and TRBJ1-4; D is undetermined. The germline CDR1 and CDR2 sequences are MGHDK and SYGVNS. The CDR3 is 17 amino acids. The germline V and J ends were trimmed by 4 bases and 7 bases, with 22 bases remaining between them.

There are many counts of this clonotype. The rearrangement joins TRBV2 to TRBJ2-1, with 9 bases that match TRBD2. Germline trimming cut 5 bases from V and 4 bases from J; bases unmatched to any gene: 3. From germline, CDR1 is SNHLY and CDR2 FYNNEI. The CDR3 length is 14 residues. CDR3 in DNA: TGTGCCAGCAGTCCTAGCGGGACTTACAATGAGCAGTTCTTC. This gives the protein CASSPSGTYNEQFF.

V and J are TRBV30 and TRBJ1-5; D is uncertain. This CDR3 region has 14 residues. Trimming removed 1 base from V and 3 bases from J, with 10 bases in between. Germline loops: CDR1 GTSNPN, CDR2 SVGIG (reference sequence). The CDR3 here is CAWSDGPFNQPQHF. In nucleotides, the CDR3 is TGTGCCTGGAGTGATGGACCGTTCAATCAGCCCCAGCATTTT.

This clonotype was observed at least ten times. The chain employs TRBV28 and TRBJ2-1, with TRBD2 matching 12 bases. V dropped 6 bases and J dropped 5; count of bases not matched to a gene: 2. The CDR3 spans 14 residues. Germline loops: CDR1 MDHEN, CDR2 SYDVKM. The CDR3 DNA follows: TGTGCCAGCAGACTAGCGGGGGGCAACAATGAGCAGTTCTTC. This sequence encodes CASRLAGGNNEQFF.

This clonotype was found many times. The chain recombines TRBV11-2 with TRBJ2-5; D possibly corresponds to TRBD2 (5 bases). The V gene lost 5 bases and the J gene lost 5 bases, with 9 bases spanning the gap. The CDR3 runs 12 residues. Germline CDR1 is SGHAT and CDR2 is FQNNGV. The CDR3 loop reads CASSPTGETQYF. As DNA, the CDR3 is TGTGCCAGCAGCCCCACGGGGGAGACCCAGTACTTC.

The rearrangement uses TRBV5-1 and TRBJ2-3; the D gene is possibly TRBD2 (6 bases). Looked up from germline, CDR1 is SGHRS and CDR2 is YFSETQ. Trimming shortened V by 2 bases and J by 4 bases, and 14 bases separated the two germline ends. This CDR3 region has 15 residues. The CDR3 sequence: CASSFAGSRSDTQYF. The CDR3, as DNA: TGCGCCAGCAGCTTTGCGGGGTCCAGATCAGATACGCAGTATTTT.

Notes on this clonotype: This may stem from a read error, because a much larger clone lies one nucleotide away. The chain combines TRBV28 with TRBJ1-1; D perhaps matches TRBD1 (6 bases). Looked up from germline, CDR1 is MDHEN and CDR2 is SYDVKM. There are 14 residues in the CDR3. Trimming cost V 4 bases and J 3 bases, with 12 bases left between them. In DNA form, the CDR3 reads TGTGCCAGCAGTTCTCAGGGGTCGTACACTGAAGCTTTCTTT. It is translated as CASSSQGSYTEAFF.